Listed here is a single TCR beta chain. Germline assignment: CDR1 MNHNY and CDR2 SVGAGI (reference sequence). V was pared by 8 bases and J by 4 bases, with 9 bases between. This CDR3 contains 12 residues. This sample is part of a study of blood T cell repertoires in COVID-19. On the study more broadly: COVID-19 samples, acute and convalescent, were from the United States, Italy and Spain. The analysed material was cDNA or gDNA that came from T cells, B-cell-depleted T cells, or PBMCs.

This table comes from immunoSEQ multiplex PCR, and its TCRdb copy is limited to in-frame clones, with some not included. The sample has approximately 500,000 clones, roughly nine tenths seen once. This clonotype originated in a woman between 50 and 59 years old with COVID-19, enrolled during active disease. The sequencing sample was made of peripheral blood. This chain uses TRBV6-6 with TRBJ1-5, with TRBD1 as a possible D gene (5 bases). The CDR3 region is CASRGGNQPQHF. The CDR3 DNA sequence: TGTGCCAGCCGGGGGGGGAATCAGCCCCAGCATTTT.